The 27 T cell receptor beta chains below all came from one sample that was sequenced in a study of naive and memory T cell subsets. Findings and caveats of the study: A few larger clonotypes appeared in naive repertoires, especially CD8, possibly memory cells re-expressing CD45RA.

The beta constant-region primer was an equimolar mix of two oligonucleotides covering TRBC1 and TRBC2. The ligated cDNA underwent four PCR rounds using SP2 and nested alpha and beta constant-region primers. TCRdb analysed the UMI-ligation and nested PCR reads with MiXCR anew, one entry per CDR3 protein. The table lists under 150,000 distinct CDR3 sequences, 15% to 25% of them singletons, with approximately 0.63% in the top ten. These receptors have no identified antigens. Sequenced material: naive CD8+ T cells from blood. The receptors here all came from a human donor in good health.

The genes are TRBV4-3 and TRBJ2-1; D not resolved. The germline gives CDR1 LGHNA, CDR2 YSLEER. V lost 0 bases and J 4 bases, leaving 19 bases between the germline ends. CDR3 length equals 18 residues. The CDR3 loop reads CASSQDSPTTLGYNEQFF. CDR3 nucleotide sequence: TGCGCCAGCAGCCAAGATTCCCCCACTACCCTCGGGTACAATGAGCAGTTCTTC.

This clonotype was detected only a few times. V is TRBV4-3 and J is TRBJ2-1; 10 nucleotides match TRBD1. The J segment lost 8 bases and the V segment lost 4 bases, leaving 5 bases of the junction unmatched. The CDR3 covers 14 residues. Per germline, CDR1 LGHNA and CDR2 YSLEER. The CDR3, as DNA: TGCGCCAGCAGCCCCGGGACAGGGGTGTATGAGCAGTTCTTC. It is translated as CASSPGTGVYEQFF.

This clonotype occurred a few times. This sequence joins TRBV28 and TRBJ2-1, with TRBD2 identical over 15 bases. Germline lookup yields CDR1 MDHEN and CDR2 SYDVKM. The CDR3 runs to 18 residues. After removal of 6 bases from V and 3 bases from J, the junction contained 9 bases not matched to a gene. The CDR3 reads CASSYGLAGGPYYNEQFF. In DNA, the CDR3 is TGTGCCAGCAGCTACGGACTAGCGGGAGGGCCTTACTACAATGAGCAGTTCTTC.

V is TRBV6-6 and J is TRBJ2-3, with D perhaps given as TRBD1 or TRBD2 (5 bases each). This CDR3 has 14 residues. Germline CDR1 MNHNY, CDR2 SVGAGI (reference sequence). The CDR3 bases are TGTGCGGGATCCGGGGCTAGTAACACAGATACGCAGTATTTT. It yields the protein CAGSGASNTDTQYF.

The rearrangement uses TRBV20-1 and TRBJ2-1, with 8 positions matching TRBD1. CDR1 and CDR2 from the germline V gene are DFQATT and SNEGSKA (reference sequence). V trimming: 3 bases; J trimming: 5 bases; junction bases outside the gene matches: 3. CDR3 size: 13 residues. The CDR3 is CSASQGADNEQFF. The CDR3 DNA follows: TGCAGTGCTAGCCAGGGGGCGGACAATGAGCAGTTCTTC.

This clonotype occurred a few times. This chain uses TRBV6-9 with TRBJ2-7, with 12 nucleotides matching TRBD2. V was clipped by 6 bases and J by 6 bases; unmatched bases: 3. This CDR3 contains 13 residues. Germline loops: CDR1 MNHGY, CDR2 SVAAGI. The CDR3 here is CASSGLAGSEQYF. The CDR3 bases are TGTGCCAGCAGCGGACTAGCGGGAAGCGAGCAGTACTTC.

This clonotype was observed a handful of times. This chain connects TRBV20-1 to TRBJ2-7; TRBD1 matches 7 bases. Losses at the gene ends were 0 bases for V and 3 bases for J; bases not matched to a gene: 5. This CDR3 is 14 amino acids long. Germline V gene lookup returns CDR1 DFQATT and CDR2 SNEGSKA (reference sequence). The DNA for the CDR3 is TGCAGTGCTAGAGATTCATCAGGGGGCTACGAGCAGTACTTC. Its protein product is CSARDSSGGYEQYF.

The V call is TRBV7-9, the J call TRBJ1-3; D unclear. The CDR3 sequence is 16 residues long. Trimming cost V 1 base and J 2 bases, with 12 bases left between them. Germline CDR1 and CDR2: SEHNR and FQNEAQ (reference sequence). The CDR3 DNA follows: TGTGCCAGCAGCTTAGTCGTTGCAGCAGCTGGAAACACCATATATTTT. Protein sequence: CASSLVVAAAGNTIYF. The full variable domain, in which reference TRBV7-9 and TRBJ1-3 provide the parts outside the CDR3, is DTGVSQNPRHKITKRGQNVTFRCDPISEHNRLYWYRQTLGQGPEFLTYFQNEAQLEKSRLLSDRFSAERPKGSFSTLEIQRTEQGDSAMYLCASSLVVAAAGNTIYFGEGSWLTVV.

The chain is built from TRBV19 and TRBJ2-3; D is undetermined. V was cut by 2 bases and J by 0 bases, with 6 bases left in between. The CDR3 contains 14 residues. The germline gives CDR1 LNHDA, CDR2 SQIVND (reference sequence). CDR3 amino acids: CASSIRWSTDTQYF. The CDR3 DNA is TGTGCCAGTAGTATAAGGTGGAGCACAGATACGCAGTATTTT.

This clonotype was picked up a small number of times. The chain combines TRBV4-1 with TRBJ2-7, with D possibly matching TRBD2 (5 bases). This CDR3 has 13 amino acids. The germline V gene encodes CDR1 MGHRA and CDR2 YSYEKL. The ends were cut back, 2 bases at V and 3 bases at J, with 8 bases in the middle. The CDR3 coding sequence is TGCGCCAGCAGCCAACCCGGGAACTACGAGCAGTACTTC. Residues: CASSQPGNYEQYF.

The CDR3 region is CSARDPAGGYEQYF. CDR3 coding DNA: TGCAGTGCTAGAGACCCAGCGGGAGGGTACGAGCAGTACTTC. The chain links TRBV20-1 to TRBJ2-7, with 10 bases lining up with TRBD2. CDR1 is DFQATT and CDR2 is SNEGSKA in the germline V gene (reference sequence). The CDR3 is made up of 14 amino acids. Trimming removed 0 bases from V and 4 bases from J; junction bases left unmatched: 3.

The V call is TRBV20-1, the J call TRBJ2-7, with D possibly being TRBD2 (6 bases). This CDR3 is built from 13 residues. Germline V lookup: CDR1 DFQATT, CDR2 SNEGSKA (reference sequence). V was cut by 6 bases and J by 1 base, with 13 bases left in between. This CDR3 is CSAGDFHSYEQYF. CDR3 nucleotides: TGCAGTGCAGGGGACTTCCATTCCTACGAGCAGTACTTC.

This clonotype was detected only a few times. V is TRBV28 and J is TRBJ1-1; TRBD1 is a possible D gene (5 bases). The CDR3 runs 12 residues. Germline V gene data show CDR1 as MDHEN and CDR2 as SYDVKM. Trimming cost V 3 bases and J 6 bases, with 8 bases left between them. This CDR3 reads CASSLLGAEAFF. The DNA for the CDR3 is TGTGCCAGCAGTTTGTTAGGGGCTGAAGCTTTCTTT.

The chain couples TRBV5-1 to TRBJ2-7; 7 bases are shared with TRBD1. V lost 4 bases, J lost 2 bases, and 12 bases stayed unmatched. This CDR3 is 16 amino acids long. Germline V lookup: CDR1 SGHRS, CDR2 YFSETQ. This CDR3 reads CASSPDVDRSAYEQYF. In nucleotides, the CDR3 is TGCGCCAGCAGCCCCGACGTGGACAGGTCAGCCTACGAGCAGTACTTC.

V and J are TRBV27 and TRBJ2-2, with D possibly being TRBD1 (5 bases). CDR3 length: 14 amino acids. V was clipped by 6 bases and J by 6 bases, with 14 bases between them. Germline V gives CDR1 MNHEY, CDR2 SMNVEV (reference sequence). The CDR3 nucleotides are TGTGCCAGCAGACACACAGGTTCTCCCGGGGAGCTGTTTTTT. Translated, it gives CASRHTGSPGELFF.

The chain couples TRBV4-1 to TRBJ1-5; 7 bases align to TRBD1. The CDR3 has 17 residues. The germline gives CDR1 MGHRA, CDR2 YSYEKL. With 0 bases clipped from V and 0 bases from J, the junction kept 5 bases outside the gene matches. The CDR3 here is CASSQDTTGHSNQPQHF. DNA of the CDR3: TGCGCCAGCAGCCAAGATACGACAGGGCATAGCAATCAGCCCCAGCATTTT.

V usage is TRBV11-2 and J usage is TRBJ2-1, with D perhaps matching TRBD1 or TRBD2 (5 bases each). Germline V CDR1 and CDR2: SGHAT, FQNNGV. The V gene lost 4 bases and the J gene lost 5 bases, with 9 bases spanning the gap. CDR3 size: 13 residues. CDR3 coding DNA: TGTGCCAGCAGCTCTGGGACCAACAATGAGCAGTTCTTC. This sequence encodes CASSSGTNNEQFF.

The chain recombines TRBV3-1 with TRBJ2-1; the match to TRBD1 covers 7 bases. Germline trimming cut 3 bases from V and 5 bases from J; bases unmatched to any gene: 7. CDR1 is LGHDT, CDR2 YNNKEL, per germline (reference sequence). The CDR3 covers 15 residues. The CDR3 region has the DNA TGTGCCAGCAGCCACACAGGGGTGGCACACAATGAGCAGTTCTTC. Its protein is CASSHTGVAHNEQFF.

To note about this clonotype: Sequence at one end of the junction differs from germline and may be a read error. The gene calls are TRBV2 and TRBJ1-1; TRBD1 is a possible D gene (6 bases). CDR1 and CDR2 (germline): SNHLY, FYNNEI. This CDR3 is 12 amino acids long. CDR3 nucleotides: TGTGCCAGCAGCGAAGGACAGCCTGAAGCTTTCTTT. Translating gives CASSEGQPEAFF.

The V gene is TRBV6-5, the J gene TRBJ2-5; D tentatively reads TRBD1 or TRBD2 (5 bases each). The germline V and J ends were trimmed by 3 bases and 0 bases, with 11 bases remaining between them. CDR1 is MNHEY and CDR2 is SVGAGI in the germline V gene. The CDR3 runs 15 residues. The CDR3 bases are TGTGCCAGCAGTTATAAGGGGACGAACCAAGAGACCCAGTACTTC. Translated, it gives CASSYKGTNQETQYF.

This clonotype was counted a few times. The genes are TRBV11-2 and TRBJ2-1, with 10 bases fitting TRBD2. The CDR3 length is 15 residues. The trim removed 5 bases at V and 3 bases at J, leaving 4 bases unmatched. Germline values: CDR1 SGHAT, CDR2 FQNNGV. The chain's CDR3 is CASSSGLAVYNEQFF. CDR3 coding DNA: TGTGCCAGCAGCAGTGGACTAGCGGTCTACAATGAGCAGTTCTTC.

This clonotype was observed a handful of times. The genes are TRBV27 and TRBJ1-1; tentatively, D is TRBD1 (5 bases). V was cut by 8 bases and J by 7 bases, with 11 bases left in between. The CDR3 length is 11 residues. Germline V CDR1 and CDR2: MNHEY, SMNVEV (reference sequence). The CDR3 here is CASRGADEAFF. The CDR3 coding sequence is TGTGCCAGCCGTGGGGCAGATGAAGCTTTCTTT.

This clonotype has just a few counts. This chain uses TRBV20-1 with TRBJ2-3; the match to TRBD2 covers 8 bases. Looked up from germline, CDR1 is DFQATT and CDR2 is SNEGSKA (reference sequence). After removal of 5 bases from V and 0 bases from J, the junction contained 10 bases not matched to a gene. The CDR3 length is 16 residues. The CDR3 DNA reads TGCAGTGCTCTGCGGGGTAGCGGGATTAGCACAGATACGCAGTATTTT. Its translation is CSALRGSGISTDTQYF.

In its sample, this clonotype was seen a few times. The CDR3 bases are TGTGCCAGCAGACCTAGGGGGTCCTACAATGAGCAGTTCTTC. Encoded protein: CASRPRGSYNEQFF. This sequence joins TRBV7-2 and TRBJ2-1, with a tentative D call TRBD1 (6 bases). CDR3 size: 14 residues. Trimming left V 6 bases short and J 1 base short, with 10 bases between. Germline V gives CDR1 SGHTA, CDR2 FQGNSA. Full variable domain (missing parts from reference TRBV7-2 and TRBJ2-1): GAGVSQSPSNKVTEKGKDVELRCDPISGHTALYWYRQSLGQGLEFLIYFQGNSAPDKSGLPSDRFSAERTGGSVSTLTIQRTQQEDSAVYLCASRPRGSYNEQFFGPGTRLTVL.

This clonotype was seen more than once but under ten times. The V gene is TRBV7-9, the J gene TRBJ2-3; tentatively, D is TRBD2 (6 bases). Trimming removed 5 bases from V and 5 bases from J, with 20 bases in between. The CDR3 has 16 amino acids. Germline V CDR1 and CDR2: SEHNR, FQNEAQ (reference sequence). As DNA, the CDR3 is TGTGCCAGCAGCCCGGGTAGCGGAGAATATAGAGATACGCAGTATTTT. Its translation is CASSPGSGEYRDTQYF.

This clonotype has a single count. The chain has TRBV5-6 and TRBJ2-1; 12 bases map to TRBD2. Per germline, CDR1 SGHDT and CDR2 YYEEEE. Losses at the gene ends were 0 bases for V and 8 bases for J; bases not matched to a gene: 3. This CDR3 spans 15 amino acids. CDR3 in DNA: TGTGCCAGCAGCTTGGGACTAGCGGGAGCTTATGAGCAGTTCTTC. It yields the protein CASSLGLAGAYEQFF.

This clonotype appeared a few times. The genes are TRBV10-3 and TRBJ2-5, with TRBD1 matching 9 bases. The CDR3 has 17 residues. After removal of 0 bases from V and 5 bases from J, the junction contained 10 bases not matched to a gene. The germline CDR1 and CDR2 sequences are ENHRY and SYGVKD. Written as DNA, the CDR3 is TGTGCCATCAGTGAGTCCAATAAGGACAGGGGTAGGGAGACCCAGTACTTC. This codes for CAISESNKDRGRETQYF.